One sample yielded the 8 T cell receptor beta chains listed below, sequenced in a study of identifying expanded T cells in peripheral blood. TCRdb's copy holds only in-frame clones and misses some; the assay was immunoSEQ multiplex PCR. The table records about 130,000 clones, about 86% of them present only once. Sequencing was performed on blood. These receptors were obtained from a person aged 18-70 years in good health.

This chain connects TRBV11-2 to TRBJ2-1, with 13 bases that match TRBD2. Losses at the gene ends were 5 bases for V and 10 bases for J; bases not matched to a gene: 5. This CDR3 has 14 amino acids. Germline CDR1 and CDR2: SGHAT and FQNNGV. The CDR3 region is CASSVRLAGGEQFF. The DNA of the CDR3 is TGTGCCAGCAGCGTTCGACTAGCGGGAGGCGAGCAGTTCTTC. The full variable domain, rest sourced from reference TRBV11-2 and TRBJ2-1, is EAGVAQSPRYKIIEKRQSVAFWCNPISGHATLYWYQQILGQGPKLLIQFQNNGVVDDSQLPKDRFSAERLKGVDSTLKIQPAKLEDSAVYLCASSVRLAGGEQFFGPGTRLTVL.

This clone has a single count. The chain employs TRBV19 and TRBJ2-2, with D tentatively TRBD1 (6 bases). The length of the CDR3 is 16 residues. Germline V gene lookup returns CDR1 LNHDA and CDR2 SQIVND (reference sequence). V lost 4 bases to trimming and J lost 2 bases, with 14 bases between them. CDR3 in amino acids: CASSTRRTENTGELFF. DNA for the CDR3: TGTGCCAGTAGTACACGAAGGACAGAAAACACCGGGGAGCTGTTTTTT.

This chain links TRBV7-8 with TRBJ1-3; D might be TRBD1 (5 bases). Trimming shortened V by 3 bases and J by 4 bases, and 13 bases separated the two germline ends. The CDR3 spans 15 residues. The germline V gene has CDR1 SGHVS and CDR2 FQNEAQ. In DNA form, the CDR3 reads TGTGCCAGCAGCTTCAGGGATGGTACAGGAAACACCATATATTTT. This encodes CASSFRDGTGNTIYF.

This rearrangement joins TRBV28 to TRBJ2-3, with D perhaps TRBD1 (5 bases). Trimming stripped 6 bases from V and 0 bases from J, with 10 bases between. The CDR3 is 14 residues long. CDR1 is MDHEN, CDR2 SYDVKM, per germline. For the CDR3, the DNA is TGTGCCAGCAGGTCCCAGGGTAGCACAGATACGCAGTATTTT. Its translation: CASRSQGSTDTQYF.

V is TRBV2 and J is TRBJ2-5; possible D gene TRBD1, 5 bases. CDR1 and CDR2 (germline): SNHLY, FYNNEI. The CDR3 spans 14 residues. V was pared by 5 bases and J by 5 bases, with 15 bases between. The CDR3 nucleotides read TGTGCCAGCAGTCCGAAAACAGGTGTGGAGACCCAGTACTTC. This codes for CASSPKTGVETQYF.

This chain uses TRBV30 with TRBJ2-3; possibly TRBD2 for D (6 bases). V lost 2 bases and J lost 3, with 9 bases in between. This CDR3 is 13 amino acids long. Germline V gives CDR1 GTSNPN, CDR2 SVGIG (reference sequence). In DNA form, the CDR3 reads TGTGCCTGGAGTTGGGGAGGAACAGATACGCAGTATTTT. Protein product: CAWSWGGTDTQYF.

This clone was seen ten or more times. This chain joins TRBV5-4 and TRBJ2-7; no clear D gene. Germline V lookup: CDR1 SGHNT, CDR2 YYREEE (reference sequence). The length of the CDR3 is 12 residues. Trimming took off 0 bases at V and 4 bases at J, with 5 bases between the two ends. The CDR3 loop reads CASSLGGYEQYF. For the CDR3, the DNA is TGTGCCAGCAGCTTGGGTGGTTACGAGCAGTACTTC.

This chain links TRBV27 with TRBJ2-5, with 8 bases aligning to TRBD1. The V and J ends lost 5 bases and 4 bases, in that order; junction bases with no gene match: 6. This CDR3 region has 14 residues. Germline assignment: CDR1 MNHEY and CDR2 SMNVEV (reference sequence). The DNA of the CDR3 is TGTGCCAGCAGTAGAGGGACAGGAGGAGAGACCCAGTACTTC. This sequence encodes CASSRGTGGETQYF.